The entry that follows covers one T cell receptor (beta chain) sequence. Its antigen remains unknown. This specimen comes from a study of follicular helper T cells after annual influenza vaccination. Turning to the study itself: Across the 2013-2014, 2014-2015 and 2015-2016 vaccination seasons, some subjects were resampled. Study conclusions and caveats: Change in circulating plasmablasts correlated with ICOS+CD38+ cTfh clonality change.

J gave up 0 bases and V 5 bases, and 8 bases lay outside the gene matches. Germline CDR1 is MDHEN and CDR2 is SYDVKM. The CDR3 runs 16 residues. TCRdb's table, derived via immunoSEQ multiplex PCR, lists solely in-frame clones and lacks some. The sample has about 15,000 clones, approximately 85% seen once. The time point: 2014-2015 season, pre-vaccination. Sorted blood CD4 subsets were sequenced before and after adults received seasonal inactivated influenza vaccine. Excluded were substance abuse, HIV/AIDS, active cancer, immunomodulatory drugs and active illness. This TCR was sampled from an adult who received the influenza vaccine. The gene calls are TRBV28 and TRBJ2-3; 7 bases agree with TRBD2. Here the sequenced sample was CXCR5- memory CD4+ T cells sorted from blood, taken on the day of influenza vaccination. CDR3 protein: CASSRTSGGSTDTQYF. The CDR3 DNA reads TGTGCCAGCAGTCGGACTTCGGGGGGTAGCACAGATACGCAGTATTTT.